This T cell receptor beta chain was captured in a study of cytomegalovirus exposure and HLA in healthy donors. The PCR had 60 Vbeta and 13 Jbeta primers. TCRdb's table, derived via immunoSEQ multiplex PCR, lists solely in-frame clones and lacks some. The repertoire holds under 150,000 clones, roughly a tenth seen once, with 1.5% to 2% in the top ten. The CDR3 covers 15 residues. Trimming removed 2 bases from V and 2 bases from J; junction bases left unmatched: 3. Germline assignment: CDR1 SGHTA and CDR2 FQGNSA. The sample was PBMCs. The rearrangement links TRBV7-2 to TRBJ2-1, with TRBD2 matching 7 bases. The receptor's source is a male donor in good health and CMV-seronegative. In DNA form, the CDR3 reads TGTGCCAGCAGCTTACCAGCGGGACCCTACAATGAGCAGTTCTTC. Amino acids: CASSLPAGPYNEQFF.